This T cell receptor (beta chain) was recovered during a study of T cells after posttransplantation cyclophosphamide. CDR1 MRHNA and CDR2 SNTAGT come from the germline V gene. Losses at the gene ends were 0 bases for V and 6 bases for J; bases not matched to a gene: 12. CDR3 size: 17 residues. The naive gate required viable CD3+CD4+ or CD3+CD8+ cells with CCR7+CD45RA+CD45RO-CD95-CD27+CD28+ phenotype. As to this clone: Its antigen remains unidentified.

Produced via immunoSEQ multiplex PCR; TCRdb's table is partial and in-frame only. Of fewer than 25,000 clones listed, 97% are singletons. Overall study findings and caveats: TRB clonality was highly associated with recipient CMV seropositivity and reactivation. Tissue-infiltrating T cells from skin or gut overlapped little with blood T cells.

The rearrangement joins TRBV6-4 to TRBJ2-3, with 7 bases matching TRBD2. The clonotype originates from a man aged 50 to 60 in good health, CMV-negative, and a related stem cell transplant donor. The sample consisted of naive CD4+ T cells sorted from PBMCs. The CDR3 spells CASSDSRAGRGTDTQYF. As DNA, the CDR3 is TGTGCCAGCAGTGACTCGAGAGCGGGGCGGGGGACGGATACGCAGTATTTT.